This is a list of T cell receptor beta chains from one sample in a study of cytomegalovirus exposure and HLA in healthy donors. Generated by immunoSEQ multiplex PCR, the TCRdb table keeps only in-frame clones and is missing some. The sample shows roughly 100,000 clones, approximately 80% of them seen only once. Material for sequencing was PBMCs. These TCRs come from a man aged 30 to 45 in good health and CMV-seronegative. The CDR3 runs from the conserved cysteine through the conserved F or W. D genes are given only for firm matches. Clone size is not always given. Where it is, it says once, few, many or a class for expanded clones.

CDR3aa | CDR3nt | abundance | d_gene | j_gene | v_gene
CASSFFQTVSYEQYF | TGTGCCAGCAGTTTTTTCCAAACAGTCTCCTACGAGCAGTACTTC | few | . | TRBJ2-7 | TRBV28
CASSPTTSGSYNEQFF | TGTGCCAGCAGCCCGACGACTAGCGGGAGTTACAATGAGCAGTTCTTC | . | TRBD2 | TRBJ2-1 | TRBV7-7
CASRGGQSQYF | TGTGCCAGCAGGGGGGGACAGAGCCAGTACTTC | . | . | TRBJ2-7 | TRBV6-5
CASSPSLAGETQYF | TGTGCCAGCAGCCCCTCCCTAGCGGGAGAGACCCAGTACTTC | . | TRBD2 | TRBJ2-5 | TRBV9
CASSHSRTSQNTGELFF | TGTGCCAGCAGCCATTCAAGGACTAGCCAAAACACCGGGGAGCTGTTTTTT | . | . | TRBJ2-2 | TRBV21-1
CASSWRAVNTGELFF | TGTGCCAGCAGCTGGAGGGCAGTTAACACCGGGGAGCTGTTTTTT | . | . | TRBJ2-2 | TRBV5-8
CASSQGSQRTGLSYEQYF | TGCGCCAGCAGCCAAGGATCCCAGAGGACAGGGCTTTCCTACGAGCAGTACTTC | . | TRBD1 | TRBJ2-7 | TRBV4-1
CASSYTGNSNTGELFF | TGTGCCAGCAGTTATACAGGGAATTCGAACACCGGGGAGCTGTTTTTT | . | . | TRBJ2-2 | TRBV5-6
CAISALDEQYF | TGTGCCATCAGTGCACTAGACGAGCAGTACTTC | few | . | TRBJ2-7 | TRBV10-3
CASSAPGAEKLFF | TGTGCCAGCAGCGCGCCAGGGGCCGAAAAACTGTTTTTT | . | . | TRBJ1-4 | TRBV7-9
CAISEGQGYTEAFF | TGTGCTATCAGTGAGGGACAGGGTTACACTGAAGCTTTCTTT | . | TRBD1 | TRBJ1-1 | TRBV10-3
CASRAEATGELFF | TGCGCCAGCAGGGCGGAGGCCACCGGGGAGCTGTTTTTT | . | . | TRBJ2-2 | TRBV5-1
CASSLGLAGEQYF | TGTGCCAGCAGCCTCGGACTAGCGGGGGAGCAGTACTTC | . | TRBD2 | TRBJ2-7 | TRBV11-2
CATSRVSPGQGADTQYF | TGTGCCACCAGCAGAGTCTCCCCGGGACAGGGTGCGGATACGCAGTATTTT | . | TRBD1 | TRBJ2-3 | TRBV15
CASSSQFLSGNTIYF | TGTGCCAGTAGTTCTCAGTTCCTCTCTGGAAACACCATATATTTT | . | . | TRBJ1-3 | TRBV19
CASSQDSGTAETQYF | TGCGCCAGCAGCCAAGATTCGGGGACAGCGGAGACCCAGTACTTC | . | TRBD1 | TRBJ2-5 | TRBV4-3
CASSQDFGRYYGYTF | TGCGCCAGCAGCCAAGATTTTGGCAGATACTATGGCTACACCTTC | . | . | TRBJ1-2 | TRBV4-3
CASSLSGTPKFAAFF | TGCGCCAGCAGCTTGAGTGGGACACCGAAATTCGCAGCTTTCTTT | . | . | TRBJ1-1 | TRBV5-1
CASSPQGLAGEQFF | TGTGCCAGCAGCCCACAGGGACTAGCAGGTGAGCAGTTCTTC | . | TRBD2 | TRBJ2-1 | TRBV27
CASSPAVNTYEQYF | TGTGCCAGCTCACCCGCGGTCAACACCTACGAGCAGTACTTC | . | . | TRBJ2-7 | TRBV18
CASSGPAGGAKNIQYF | TGTGCCAGCAGTGGCCCCGCAGGGGGAGCCAAAAACATTCAGTACTTC | . | TRBD1 | TRBJ2-4 | TRBV5-4
CASSDGGLGEKLFF | TGCGCCAGCAGTGATGGGGGCTTGGGTGAAAAACTGTTTTTT | . | . | TRBJ1-4 | TRBV10-1
CASNTGTGEETQYF | TGTGCCAGCAACACCGGGACAGGAGAAGAGACCCAGTACTTC | . | TRBD1 | TRBJ2-5 | TRBV28
CASSSTSYHEQFF | TGTGCCAGCAGCTCCACTAGCTACCATGAGCAGTTCTTC | . | . | TRBJ2-1 | TRBV7-2
CASRQLGTAAYPGGYTF | TGCGCCAGCAGGCAACTCGGGACAGCCGCTTATCCGGGTGGCTACACCTTC | . | TRBD1 | TRBJ1-2 | TRBV4-1
CASSYSYSPGDSPLHF | TGTGCCAGCAGTTATTCGTACAGCCCGGGGGATTCACCCCTCCACTTT | . | . | TRBJ1-6 | TRBV6-5
CASSPSDRVTGELFF | TGTGCCAGCAGCCCAAGCGACAGGGTCACCGGGGAGCTGTTTTTT | . | TRBD1 | TRBJ2-2 | TRBV4-2
CASSQMEGTEAFF | TGTGCCAGCAGCCAAATGGAGGGCACTGAAGCTTTCTTT | . | . | TRBJ1-1 | TRBV11-3
CAISEDRGYEQYF | TGTGCCATCAGTGAGGACAGGGGGTACGAGCAGTACTTC | few | TRBD1 | TRBJ2-7 | TRBV10-3
CASSQDFNYGYTF | TGTGCCAGCAGCCAGGACTTTAACTATGGCTACACCTTC | . | . | TRBJ1-2 | TRBV5-4